This is a list of T cell receptor beta chains from one sample in a study of blood T cell repertoires in COVID-19. The repertoire was sequenced with immunoSEQ multiplex PCR; TCRdb's copy has only in-frame clones and lacks some. The sample records around 99,000 clones, about 90% being singletons. Sequences were obtained from peripheral blood. The receptors stem from a human donor in a cohort sampled during active COVID-19. Both conserved end residues are part of each CDR3. A D gene is named only where the DNA matches it firmly. For some rows the clone size is stated as once, few or many, or as a class when expanded; others skip it.

DNA: TGTGCCAGCTCACCGAATTCAGGGATCCACACGTCCAGGGCGCAGTATTTT
CDR3: CASSPNSGIHTSRAQYF
D: -
size: once
J: TRBJ2-3
V: TRBV18

DNA: TGTGCCAGCGCGGTGAACTCTGGAAACACCATATATTTT
CDR3: CASAVNSGNTIYF
D: -
size: -
J: TRBJ1-3
V: TRBV2

DNA: TGCGCCAGCAGCCCGACAGGGAGGACCGGGGAGCTGTTTTTT
CDR3: CASSPTGRTGELFF
D: -
size: -
J: TRBJ2-2
V: TRBV5-1

DNA: TGTGCCAGCGGCCGTCGAACGGGGGAAGGGCGCTCTGGAAACACCATATATTTT
CDR3: CASGRRTGEGRSGNTIYF
D: -
size: -
J: TRBJ1-3
V: TRBV5-5

DNA: TGTGCCACCAGCAGGTACCGAGCGGGGTCCACCGGGGAGCTGTTTTTT
CDR3: CATSRYRAGSTGELFF
D: TRBD2
size: -
J: TRBJ2-2
V: TRBV15

DNA: TGTGCCAGCAGCCCTCCTGAGTCACCTAGAGGCGATACGCAGTATTTT
CDR3: CASSPPESPRGDTQYF
D: -
size: -
J: TRBJ2-3
V: TRBV9

DNA: TGTGCCAGTAGTATGATGGAGCAGGGGGCGAGCTGGGGCACCGGGGAGCTGTTTTTT
CDR3: CASSMMEQGASWGTGELFF
D: TRBD1
size: -
J: TRBJ2-2
V: TRBV19

DNA: TGCGCCAGCAGCTTGGCCGGTGTCCCCTACAATGAGCAGTTCTTC
CDR3: CASSLAGVPYNEQFF
D: -
size: -
J: TRBJ2-1
V: TRBV5-1

DNA: TGCGCCAGCAGCCAAGCAGGGGGCAATCAGCCCCAGCATTTT
CDR3: CASSQAGGNQPQHF
D: -
size: -
J: TRBJ1-5
V: TRBV4-1

DNA: TGTGCCAGCAGTCGCGGAGGTACCTACAATGAGCAGTTCTTC
CDR3: CASSRGGTYNEQFF
D: -
size: -
J: TRBJ2-1
V: TRBV5-5

DNA: TGTGCCAGCAGTGAAGCGCGGGCTAGCGGGAGGGCCTCCCCGACCAATGAGCAGTTCTTC
CDR3: CASSEARASGRASPTNEQFF
D: TRBD2
size: -
J: TRBJ2-1
V: TRBV2

DNA: TGCGCCAGCAGCAACCCTAGTGCCTACAATGAGCAGTTCTTC
CDR3: CASSNPSAYNEQFF
D: -
size: once
J: TRBJ2-1
V: TRBV5-1

DNA: TGCAGCATTAGCGCCCCCCGCGGAAACTATGGCTACACCTTC
CDR3: CSISAPRGNYGYTF
D: -
size: -
J: TRBJ1-2
V: TRBV29-1

DNA: TGTGCCAGCAGTTTATCGAGTTTTACAGTGTACACTGAAGCTTTCTTT
CDR3: CASSLSSFTVYTEAFF
D: -
size: -
J: TRBJ1-1
V: TRBV27

DNA: TGTGCCAGCAGCCAATTTGAGACAGGGACACTGGGGAGCTCCTACGAGCAGTACTTC
CDR3: CASSQFETGTLGSSYEQYF
D: TRBD1
size: -
J: TRBJ2-7
V: TRBV7-3

DNA: TGTGCCACCAGTGATTCCAGGGGGTTTGGGACAGATACGCAGTATTTT
CDR3: CATSDSRGFGTDTQYF
D: TRBD1
size: -
J: TRBJ2-3
V: TRBV24-1

DNA: TGTGCCAGCAGCGCGACAGGACAAACCTACGAGCAGTACTTC
CDR3: CASSATGQTYEQYF
D: -
size: -
J: TRBJ2-7
V: TRBV7-2

DNA: TGTGCCAGCAGCCGTCGCGGAGGGCCCTTGATCGGCTACACCTTC
CDR3: CASSRRGGPLIGYTF
D: -
size: -
J: TRBJ1-2
V: TRBV14

DNA: TGTGCCAGCAGCTTAGGTACTACGCCCACAGATACGCAGTATTTT
CDR3: CASSLGTTPTDTQYF
D: -
size: -
J: TRBJ2-3
V: TRBV11-3

DNA: TGTGCCAGCAGCTCCCAAAGCTATTCACCCCTCCACTTT
CDR3: CASSSQSYSPLHF
D: -
size: -
J: TRBJ1-6
V: TRBV7-3

DNA: TGTGCCAGCAGCACCGGACAGGGGGCCATCCATGGCTACACCTTC
CDR3: CASSTGQGAIHGYTF
D: TRBD1
size: -
J: TRBJ1-2
V: TRBV7-3

DNA: TGCGCCAGCAGCCCCGGGACAGGGGCGGGTTTGTCCTACGAGCAGTACTTC
CDR3: CASSPGTGAGLSYEQYF
D: TRBD1
size: -
J: TRBJ2-7
V: TRBV5-1

DNA: TGCAGCGGACCGGGGACAGGGCGAGGGGCCAACGTCCTGACTTTC
CDR3: CSGPGTGRGANVLTF
D: TRBD1
size: -
J: TRBJ2-6
V: TRBV29-1

DNA: TGTGCCAGCAGCCCCCAGGCCGGGGACTATGGCTACACCTTC
CDR3: CASSPQAGDYGYTF
D: -
size: -
J: TRBJ1-2
V: TRBV11-3

DNA: TGTGCCAGTAGTGCCATCATCGACAGCTCTGGAAACACCATATATTTT
CDR3: CASSAIIDSSGNTIYF
D: -
size: -
J: TRBJ1-3
V: TRBV19

DNA: TGTGCCAGCAGCGTGGGACAGACCGTCGGTGAGCAGTTCTTC
CDR3: CASSVGQTVGEQFF
D: TRBD1
size: -
J: TRBJ2-1
V: TRBV7-3

DNA: TGTGCCAGCTCACCACCTTTACAGGGTTCCCAAATGCAGTATTTT
CDR3: CASSPPLQGSQMQYF
D: -
size: once
J: TRBJ2-3
V: TRBV18

DNA: TGCGCCAGCAGCTTGGTGGCTAGCGGGGGGGCCGGGGAGACCCAGTACTTC
CDR3: CASSLVASGGAGETQYF
D: TRBD2
size: -
J: TRBJ2-5
V: TRBV5-1

DNA: TGTGCCAGCGTGTCGAACAGGGGTTTCTACGAGCAGTACTTC
CDR3: CASVSNRGFYEQYF
D: TRBD1
size: -
J: TRBJ2-7
V: TRBV2

DNA: TGTGCCACCCGGTGGGGGGCCGGGGAGCTGTTTTTT
CDR3: CATRWGAGELFF
D: -
size: -
J: TRBJ2-2
V: TRBV28

DNA: TGTGCCAGCAGCGGGGACAGGGAGAAAGGGGATACGCAGTATTTT
CDR3: CASSGDREKGDTQYF
D: TRBD1
size: -
J: TRBJ2-3
V: TRBV2

DNA: TGTGCCAGCAGCGTAGTCGGTTCAGATACGCAGTATTTT
CDR3: CASSVVGSDTQYF
D: -
size: few
J: TRBJ2-3
V: TRBV9

DNA: TGTGCCACCAGTGATTTTTCGGTCGACATCCCAGATACGCAGTATTTT
CDR3: CATSDFSVDIPDTQYF
D: -
size: -
J: TRBJ2-3
V: TRBV24-1

DNA: TGTGCCAGTAGAGGGCTAGCGGGAGGGAGGGGATACAATGAGCAGTTCTTC
CDR3: CASRGLAGGRGYNEQFF
D: TRBD2
size: -
J: TRBJ2-1
V: TRBV19

DNA: TGTGCCAGCAGCTTAGCACTAGCGGCCTCCTACAATGAGCAGTTCTTC
CDR3: CASSLALAASYNEQFF
D: TRBD2
size: -
J: TRBJ2-1
V: TRBV7-3

DNA: TGTGCCAGCAGCTTCAGACAGGGCGGTATCAACGAGCAGTACTTC
CDR3: CASSFRQGGINEQYF
D: TRBD1
size: -
J: TRBJ2-7
V: TRBV6-6

DNA: TGTGCCAGCACTGCGGGCAGGGGGAGGCACACTGAAGCTTTCTTT
CDR3: CASTAGRGRHTEAFF
D: TRBD1
size: -
J: TRBJ1-1
V: TRBV6-5

DNA: TGCGCCAGCAGCCAACCTGCAACAGGGGTCGGTGAGACCCAGTACTTC
CDR3: CASSQPATGVGETQYF
D: TRBD1
size: -
J: TRBJ2-5
V: TRBV4-1

DNA: TGTGCCAGCAGCCCAACCGGAGTAGACTACGAGCAGTACTTC
CDR3: CASSPTGVDYEQYF
D: -
size: -
J: TRBJ2-7
V: TRBV11-2

DNA: TGTGCCAGTAGTATAGTAGGATCAGGGCAGCCCCAGCATTTT
CDR3: CASSIVGSGQPQHF
D: -
size: -
J: TRBJ1-5
V: TRBV19

DNA: TGTGCCAGCAGCTTGGCGGGGGCCGGCCCGGAGACCCAGTACTTC
CDR3: CASSLAGAGPETQYF
D: -
size: -
J: TRBJ2-5
V: TRBV11-3

DNA: TGTGCCACCAGCAGAGATTATCAGGAAAAACTGTTTTTT
CDR3: CATSRDYQEKLFF
D: -
size: -
J: TRBJ1-4
V: TRBV15